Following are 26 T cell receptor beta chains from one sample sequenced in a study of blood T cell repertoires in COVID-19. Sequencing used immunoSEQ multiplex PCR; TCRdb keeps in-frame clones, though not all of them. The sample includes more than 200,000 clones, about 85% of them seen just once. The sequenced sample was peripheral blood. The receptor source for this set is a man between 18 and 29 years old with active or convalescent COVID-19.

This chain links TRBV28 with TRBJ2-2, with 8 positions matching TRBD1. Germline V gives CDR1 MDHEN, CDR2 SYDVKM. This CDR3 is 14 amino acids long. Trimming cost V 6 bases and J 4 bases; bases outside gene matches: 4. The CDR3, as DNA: TGTGCCAGCAGCTTGGACAGGGCCACCGGGGAGCTGTTTTTT. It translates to CASSLDRATGELFF.

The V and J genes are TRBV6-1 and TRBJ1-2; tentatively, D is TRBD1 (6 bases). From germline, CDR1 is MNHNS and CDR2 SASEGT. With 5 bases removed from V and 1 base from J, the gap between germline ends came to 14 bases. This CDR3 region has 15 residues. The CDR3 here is CASSSLDSSNYGYTF. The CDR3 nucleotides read TGTGCCAGCAGTTCCTTGGACAGCAGTAACTATGGCTACACCTTC.

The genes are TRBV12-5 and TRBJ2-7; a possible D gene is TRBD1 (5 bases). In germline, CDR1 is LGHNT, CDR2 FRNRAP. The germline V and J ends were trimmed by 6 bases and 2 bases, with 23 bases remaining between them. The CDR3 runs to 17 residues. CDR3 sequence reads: CASGPQGPVGRTYEQYF. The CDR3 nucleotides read TGTGCTAGTGGCCCTCAGGGTCCCGTGGGGCGCACCTACGAGCAGTACTTC.

The CDR3 region is CASSQKPGQRYTF. The CDR3 region has the DNA TGTGCCAGCAGTCAAAAACCGGGACAGCGCTACACCTTC. The chain recombines TRBV28 with TRBJ1-2; 7 positions match TRBD1. Germline loops: CDR1 MDHEN, CDR2 SYDVKM. The V segment lost 5 bases and the J segment 9 bases; nucleotides outside the gene matches: 9. The CDR3 is made up of 13 amino acids.

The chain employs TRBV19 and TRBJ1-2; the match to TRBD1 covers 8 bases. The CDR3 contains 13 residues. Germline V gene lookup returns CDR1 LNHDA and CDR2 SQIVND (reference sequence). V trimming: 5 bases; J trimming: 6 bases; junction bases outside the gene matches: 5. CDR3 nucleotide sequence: TGTGCCAGTAGTTTTGGACAGGGCAATGGCTACACCTTC. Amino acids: CASSFGQGNGYTF.

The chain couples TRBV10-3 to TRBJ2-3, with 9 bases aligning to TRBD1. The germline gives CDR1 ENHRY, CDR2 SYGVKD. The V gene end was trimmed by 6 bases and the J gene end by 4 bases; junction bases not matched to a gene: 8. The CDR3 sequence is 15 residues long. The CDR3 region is CAIRPTGTGSDTQYF. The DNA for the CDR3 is TGTGCCATCAGGCCCACCGGGACAGGGTCAGATACGCAGTATTTT.

CDR3 protein: CASSLASGRFDEQFF. As DNA, the CDR3 is TGTGCCAGCAGCTTAGCCAGCGGGAGATTCGATGAGCAGTTCTTC. The V and J genes are TRBV7-2 and TRBJ2-1; 8 bases line up with TRBD2. This CDR3 spans 15 amino acids. CDR1 and CDR2 (germline): SGHTA, FQGNSA. J lost 8 bases, V lost 0 bases, and 6 bases had no gene match.

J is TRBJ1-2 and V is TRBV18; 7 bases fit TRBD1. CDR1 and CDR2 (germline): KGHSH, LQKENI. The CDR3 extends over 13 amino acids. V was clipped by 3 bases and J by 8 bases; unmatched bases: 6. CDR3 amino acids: CASSPVGQQGYTF. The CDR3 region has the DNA TGTGCCAGCTCACCCGTGGGACAGCAAGGCTACACCTTC.

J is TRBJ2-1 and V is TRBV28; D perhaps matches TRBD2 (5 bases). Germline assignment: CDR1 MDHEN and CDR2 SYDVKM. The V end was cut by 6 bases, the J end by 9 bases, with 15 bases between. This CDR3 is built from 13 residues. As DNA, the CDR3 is TGTGCCAGCAGCTGGGGTGGGAGAGGTGAGCAGTTCTTC. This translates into CASSWGGRGEQFF.

The CDR3 protein is CASSGLAVDNEQFF. DNA for the CDR3: TGTGCCAGCAGTGGACTAGCGGTAGACAATGAGCAGTTCTTC. This sequence joins TRBV25-1 and TRBJ2-1; 9 bases are a match to TRBD2. Germline trimming cut 4 bases from V and 5 bases from J; bases unmatched to any gene: 3. Germline-derived CDR1 and CDR2 are MGHDK and SYGVNS. This CDR3 has 14 residues.

The CDR3 sequence: CASSLGLLGRNTEAFF. The CDR3 DNA follows: TGTGCCAGCAGTTTAGGTCTTTTGGGGAGGAACACTGAAGCTTTCTTT. The chain recombines TRBV28 with TRBJ1-1, with D unclear. The CDR3 sequence is 16 residues long. V lost 2 bases and J 1 base, leaving 14 bases between the germline ends. Germline CDR1 and CDR2: MDHEN and SYDVKM. Supplemented by reference TRBV28 and TRBJ1-1, the full variable domain reads DVKVTQSSRYLVKRTGEKVFLECVQDMDHENMFWYRQDPGLGLRLIYFSYDVKMKEKGDIPEGYSVSREKKERFSLILESASTNQTSMYLCASSLGLLGRNTEAFFGQGTRLTVV.

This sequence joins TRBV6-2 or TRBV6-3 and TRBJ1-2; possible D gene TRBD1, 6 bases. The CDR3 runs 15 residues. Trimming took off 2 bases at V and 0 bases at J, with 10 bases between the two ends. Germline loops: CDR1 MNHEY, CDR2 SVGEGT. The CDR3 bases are TGTGCCAGCAGTTACGTGAGACAGGCTAACTATGGCTACACCTTC. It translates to CASSYVRQANYGYTF.

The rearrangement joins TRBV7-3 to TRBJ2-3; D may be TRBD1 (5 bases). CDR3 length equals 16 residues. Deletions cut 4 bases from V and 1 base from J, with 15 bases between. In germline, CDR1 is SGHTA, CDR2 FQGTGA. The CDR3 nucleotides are TGTGCCAGCAGCTCCAAGGGGTATACTGGCACAGATACGCAGTATTTT. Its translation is CASSSKGYTGTDTQYF.

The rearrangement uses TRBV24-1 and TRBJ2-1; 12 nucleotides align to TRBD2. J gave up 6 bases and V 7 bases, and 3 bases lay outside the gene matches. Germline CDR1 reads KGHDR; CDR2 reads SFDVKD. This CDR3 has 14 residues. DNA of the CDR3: TGTGCCACCAGACCTAGCGGGAGGGGCAATGAGCAGTTCTTC. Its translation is CATRPSGRGNEQFF.

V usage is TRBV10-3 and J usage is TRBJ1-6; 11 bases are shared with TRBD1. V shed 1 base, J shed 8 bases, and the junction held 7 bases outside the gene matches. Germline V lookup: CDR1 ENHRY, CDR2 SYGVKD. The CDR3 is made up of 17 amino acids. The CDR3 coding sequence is TGTGCCATCAGTGAGTTCCGGGACAGGGGGTTGTATTCACCCCTCCACTTT. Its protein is CAISEFRDRGLYSPLHF.

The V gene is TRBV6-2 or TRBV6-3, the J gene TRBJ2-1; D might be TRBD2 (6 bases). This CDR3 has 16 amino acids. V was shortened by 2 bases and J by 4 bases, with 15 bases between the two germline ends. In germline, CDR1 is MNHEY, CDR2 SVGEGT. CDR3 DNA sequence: TGTGCCAGCAGTTACCCGGGAGATTTTTTGTACAATGAGCAGTTCTTC. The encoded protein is CASSYPGDFLYNEQFF.

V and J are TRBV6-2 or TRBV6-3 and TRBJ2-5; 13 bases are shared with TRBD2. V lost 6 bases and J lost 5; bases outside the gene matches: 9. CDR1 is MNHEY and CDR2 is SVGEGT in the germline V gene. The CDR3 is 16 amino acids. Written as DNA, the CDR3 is TGTGCCAGCAGCGGTTGGACTAGCGGGAGAGGGGAGACCCAGTACTTC. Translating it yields CASSGWTSGRGETQYF.

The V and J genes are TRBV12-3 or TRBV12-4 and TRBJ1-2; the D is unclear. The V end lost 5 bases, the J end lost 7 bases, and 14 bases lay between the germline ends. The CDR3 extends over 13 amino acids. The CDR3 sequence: CASSPQVWAGYTF. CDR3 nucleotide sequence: TGTGCCAGCAGTCCGCAGGTTTGGGCTGGCTACACCTTC.

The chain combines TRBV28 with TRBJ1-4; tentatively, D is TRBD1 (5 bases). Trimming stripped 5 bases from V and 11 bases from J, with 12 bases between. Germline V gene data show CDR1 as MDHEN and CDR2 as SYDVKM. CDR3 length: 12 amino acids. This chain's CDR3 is CASSPGGGKLFF. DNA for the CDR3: TGTGCCAGCAGTCCGGGCGGGGGGAAACTGTTTTTT.

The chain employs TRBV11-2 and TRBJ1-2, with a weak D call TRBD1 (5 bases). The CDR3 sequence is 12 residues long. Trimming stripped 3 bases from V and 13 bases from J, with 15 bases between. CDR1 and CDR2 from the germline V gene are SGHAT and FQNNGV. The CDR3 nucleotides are TGTGCCAGCAGCTTTTCCGGGACTCAGCGCACCTTC. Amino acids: CASSFSGTQRTF.

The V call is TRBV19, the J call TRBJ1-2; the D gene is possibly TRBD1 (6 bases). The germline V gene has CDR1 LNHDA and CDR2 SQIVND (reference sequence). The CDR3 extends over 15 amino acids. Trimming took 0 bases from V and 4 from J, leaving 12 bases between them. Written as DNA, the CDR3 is TGTGCCAGTAGTATAGAAGGGGCCAGGGGCTATGGCTACACCTTC. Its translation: CASSIEGARGYGYTF. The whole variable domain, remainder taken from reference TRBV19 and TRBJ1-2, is DGGITQSPKYLFRKEGQNVTLSCEQNLNHDAMYWYRQDPGQGLRLIYYSQIVNDFQKGDIAEGYSVSREKKESFPLTVTSAQKNPTAFYLCASSIEGARGYGYTFGSGTRLTVV.

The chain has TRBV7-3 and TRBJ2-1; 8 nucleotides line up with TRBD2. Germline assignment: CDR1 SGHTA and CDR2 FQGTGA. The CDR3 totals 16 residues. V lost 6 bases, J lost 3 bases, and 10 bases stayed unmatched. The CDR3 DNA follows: TGTGCCAGCAGTGCCAAAGCGGGAGAGATCTACAATGAGCAGTTCTTC. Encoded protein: CASSAKAGEIYNEQFF.

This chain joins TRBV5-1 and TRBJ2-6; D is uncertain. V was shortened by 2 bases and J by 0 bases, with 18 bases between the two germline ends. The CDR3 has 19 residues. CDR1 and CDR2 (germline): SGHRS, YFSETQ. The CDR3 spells CASSFYSLSVLSGANVLTF. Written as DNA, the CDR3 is TGCGCCAGCAGCTTTTACTCACTTTCGGTACTCTCTGGGGCCAACGTCCTGACTTTC.

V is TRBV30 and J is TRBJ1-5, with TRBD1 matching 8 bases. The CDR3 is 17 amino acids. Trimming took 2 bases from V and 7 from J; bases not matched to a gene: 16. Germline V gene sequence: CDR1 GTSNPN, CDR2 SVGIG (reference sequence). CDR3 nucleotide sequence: TGTGCCTGGAGTACCTGGGGCGACAGGGGTGGCCGGCAGCCCCAGCATTTT. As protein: CAWSTWGDRGGRQPQHF.

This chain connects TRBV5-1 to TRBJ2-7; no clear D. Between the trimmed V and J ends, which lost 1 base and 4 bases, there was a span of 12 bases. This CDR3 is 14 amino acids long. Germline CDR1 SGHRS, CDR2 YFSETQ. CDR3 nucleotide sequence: TGCGCCAGCAGCTTGCTGCCAGGAAGATACGAGCAGTACTTC. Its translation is CASSLLPGRYEQYF.

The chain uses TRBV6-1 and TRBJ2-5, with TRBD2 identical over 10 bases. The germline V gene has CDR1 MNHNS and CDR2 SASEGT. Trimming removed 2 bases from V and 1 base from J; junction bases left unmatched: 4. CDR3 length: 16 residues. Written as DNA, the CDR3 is TGTGCCAGCAGTGAACTAGTAGCGGGGGGCCAAGAGACCCAGTACTTC. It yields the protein CASSELVAGGQETQYF.